This T cell receptor (beta chain) comes out of a study of cytomegalovirus exposure and HLA in healthy donors. CDR3 length equals 16 residues. V gave up 2 bases and J gave up 0 bases; unmatched junction bases: 7. From germline, CDR1 is GTSNPN and CDR2 SVGIG (reference sequence). With 60 Vbeta and 13 Jbeta primers, the PCR was carried out. Some clones are missing from TCRdb's copy, which holds only in-frame ones; the method was immunoSEQ multiplex PCR. The repertoire includes about 190,000 clones, under 85% of them detected once, and 10% to 13% sits in the top ten. What was sequenced was PBMCs. The receptor comes from a woman aged 45-59 years in good health and CMV-seropositive. J is TRBJ1-5 and V is TRBV30; 7 nucleotides agree with TRBD1. In nucleotides, the CDR3 is TGTGCCTGGAGTACCGGGACAGCCCATAGCAATCAGCCCCAGCATTTT. Protein sequence: CAWSTGTAHSNQPQHF.